Shown below are 27 T cell receptor beta chains from a single sample sequenced in a study of read filtering for tumor transcriptome and immune sequencing. This library used approximately 390 ng RNA and molecular barcoded adaptors spanning alpha/delta and beta/gamma chains. TCRdb reanalysed the reads using MiXCR and keeps one entry per CDR3 protein. The repertoire has tens of thousands of distinct CDR3 sequences, around 21% of them found once; the top ten carry 37%. The source material was a population of CD138-negative cells sorted from bone marrow. These receptors were taken from a donor at least 40 years old with multiple myeloma.

As for this clonotype: A much larger clonotype is one base distant, so this may be a read error. The V gene is TRBV9, the J gene TRBJ1-5, with D maybe TRBD1 (5 bases). V was cut by 0 bases and J by 2 bases, with 9 bases left in between. Germline CDR1 is SGDLS and CDR2 is YYNGEE. The CDR3 loop spans 15 amino acids. The CDR3 DNA is TGTGCCAGCAGCGTAGTGGGGCAGGGCAATCAGCCCCAGCATTTT. It is translated as CASSVVGQGNQPQHF.

This chain links TRBV7-2 with TRBJ1-4, with D unclear. From germline, CDR1 is SGHTA and CDR2 FQGNSA. The germline V and J ends were trimmed by 4 bases and 8 bases, with 11 bases remaining between them. The CDR3 totals 13 residues. In DNA, the CDR3 is TGTGCCAGCAGCTCCTGGGTAGGCGAAAAACTGTTTTTT. It codes for CASSSWVGEKLFF.

This clonotype showed up just a few times. V and J are TRBV4-3 and TRBJ2-7; tentatively, D is TRBD1 or TRBD2 (5 bases each). CDR1 is LGHNA, CDR2 YSLEER, per germline. The ends were cut back, 1 base at V and 5 bases at J, with 12 bases in the middle. The CDR3 length is 14 residues. The DNA of the CDR3 is TGCGCCAGCAGCCAAGTCTCAGGGACCCACGAGCAGTACTTC. Amino acid sequence: CASSQVSGTHEQYF.

The rearrangement joins TRBV28 to TRBJ2-7, with D possibly TRBD2 on 6 matching bases. The ends were cut back, 5 bases at V and 2 bases at J, with 7 bases in the middle. CDR1 is MDHEN, CDR2 SYDVKM, per germline. This CDR3 is 12 amino acids long. For the CDR3, the DNA is TGTGCCAGCAGTGCGGGGCCCTACGAGCAGTACTTC. This codes for CASSAGPYEQYF. Using reference TRBV28 and TRBJ2-7 for the parts outside the CDR3, the full variable domain is DVKVTQSSRYLVKRTGEKVFLECVQDMDHENMFWYRQDPGLGLRLIYFSYDVKMKEKGDIPEGYSVSREKKERFSLILESASTNQTSMYLCASSAGPYEQYFGPGTRLTVT.

This clonotype has ten or more counts. This chain connects TRBV25-1 to TRBJ2-3; D remains unclear. The V end was cut by 2 bases, the J end by 9 bases, with 9 bases between. CDR1 is MGHDK and CDR2 is SYGVNS in the germline V gene. The CDR3 consists of 12 residues. The CDR3 coding sequence is TGTGCCAGCAGTGAAAACTCCCAGACGCAGTATTTT. This gives the protein CASSENSQTQYF.

This clonotype showed up many times. The chain has TRBV7-2 and TRBJ2-5; 9 positions agree with TRBD1. Trimming cost V 5 bases and J 5 bases; bases outside gene matches: 6. Germline-derived CDR1 and CDR2 are SGHTA and FQGNSA. The CDR3 extends over 14 amino acids. In DNA form, the CDR3 reads TGTGCCAGCAGCCCTGGACAGGGGAGGGAGACCCAGTACTTC. This translates into CASSPGQGRETQYF.

In its sample, this clonotype ranks as medium-sized. J is TRBJ2-1 and V is TRBV6-2 or TRBV6-3; 16 nucleotides align to TRBD2. The CDR3 sequence is 19 residues long. Trimming cost V 5 bases and J 7 bases; bases outside gene matches: 14. Germline-derived CDR1 and CDR2 are MNHEY and SVGEGT. CDR3 amino acids: CASSKEGTSGRAGWNEQFF. CDR3 bases: TGTGCCAGCAGTAAAGAAGGGACTAGCGGGAGGGCCGGATGGAATGAGCAGTTCTTC.

This rearrangement joins TRBV4-2 to TRBJ2-2; no clear D gene. This CDR3 spans 17 amino acids. Germline CDR1 and CDR2: LGHNA and YNFKEQ. V dropped 0 bases and J dropped 0 bases, with 11 bases sitting between them. The CDR3: CASSQDDGPSNTGELFF. The CDR3 bases are TGTGCCAGCAGCCAAGATGACGGACCGTCGAACACCGGGGAGCTGTTTTTT.

About this clonotype: Just one base apart from a much larger clone, this may be a read error. This chain uses TRBV20-1 with TRBJ2-5; D may be TRBD2 (6 bases). Germline CDR1 and CDR2: DFQATT and SNEGSKA (reference sequence). The V and J ends lost 3 bases and 0 bases respectively, with 11 bases between them. The CDR3 has 14 amino acids. CDR3 residues: CSASGTGYQETQYF. The CDR3 bases are TGCAGTGCTAGCGGGACTGGGTACCAAGAGACCCAGTACTTC.

Ten or more counts support this clonotype. The V and J genes are TRBV28 and TRBJ2-3, with 10 bases identical to TRBD2. The V and J ends lost 4 bases and 1 base, in that order; junction bases with no gene match: 11. Per the germline V gene, CDR1 is MDHEN and CDR2 is SYDVKM. This CDR3 comprises 18 residues. CDR3 protein: CASSSLAGVRSGTDTQYF. The DNA of the CDR3 is TGTGCCAGCAGTTCTCTAGCGGGAGTGAGGTCGGGCACAGATACGCAGTATTTT.

For this clonotype: This could be a read error, since a much larger clone is one nucleotide away. The chain joins TRBV10-3 to TRBJ1-4, with 8 bases matching TRBD1. V was clipped by 2 bases and J by 1 base; unmatched bases: 3. CDR3 length: 16 amino acids. Germline-derived CDR1 and CDR2 are ENHRY and SYGVKD. This CDR3 reads CAISEDRGVTNEKLFF. CDR3 sequence (DNA): TGTGCCATCAGTGAGGACAGGGGTGTAACTAATGAAAAACTGTTTTTT.

The gene calls are TRBV5-1 and TRBJ2-7, with TRBD2 as a possible D gene (5 bases). The CDR3 consists of 13 residues. Germline V gene lookup returns CDR1 SGHRS and CDR2 YFSETQ. V was pared by 3 bases and J by 2 bases, with 9 bases between. The chain's CDR3 is CASSSTTTYEQYF. CDR3 DNA sequence: TGCGCCAGCAGCTCGACTACCACCTACGAGCAGTACTTC.

In this sample, this clonotype turned up a few times. The V and J genes are TRBV28 and TRBJ2-4; D unresolved. The CDR3 has 15 amino acids. The V end was cut by 2 bases, the J end by 4 bases, with 12 bases between. CDR1 is MDHEN and CDR2 is SYDVKM in the germline V gene. The CDR3 here is CASSLNPGAKNIQYF. CDR3 bases: TGTGCCAGCAGTTTAAACCCGGGTGCAAAAAACATTCAGTACTTC.

Many counts were recorded for this clonotype. V and J are TRBV6-5 and TRBJ2-3; D is uncertain. The germline V gene encodes CDR1 MNHEY and CDR2 SVGAGI. V dropped 0 bases and J dropped 8 bases, with 12 bases sitting between them. This CDR3 region has 14 residues. The CDR3 reads CASSYSEQSVTQYF. CDR3 sequence (DNA): TGTGCCAGCAGTTACTCTGAGCAGTCAGTTACGCAGTATTTT.

This clonotype was seen at least ten times. V is TRBV4-1 and J is TRBJ2-1; D tentatively reads TRBD1 or TRBD2 (6 bases each). Trimming shortened V by 4 bases and J by 9 bases, and 19 bases separated the two germline ends. This CDR3 has 15 residues. Per germline, CDR1 MGHRA and CDR2 YSYEKL. CDR3: CASSPRGAPLTEQFF. The CDR3 nucleotides are TGCGCCAGCAGCCCGAGGGGGGCGCCTCTCACTGAGCAGTTCTTC.

About this clonotype itself: A much larger clone lies one base from this, so it may be a read error. V is TRBV28 and J is TRBJ2-1, with D unresolved. The CDR3 length is 12 residues. Germline lookup yields CDR1 MDHEN and CDR2 SYDVKM. Written as DNA, the CDR3 is TGTGCCGGCAGTTCCCGTTTGAGTGAGCAGTTCTTC. Its protein is CAGSSRLSEQFF.

Turning to this clonotype: This may be a read error: a much more frequent sequence differs by one nucleotide. The V call is TRBV12-3 or TRBV12-4, the J call TRBJ2-5; either TRBD1 or TRBD2 may fit D (6 bases each). This CDR3 is 13 amino acids long. For the CDR3, the DNA is TGTGCCGGCAGTTTAGGAGGGGGAGAGACCCAGTACTTC. Residues: CAGSLGGGETQYF.

Ten or more counts support this clonotype. The chain uses TRBV6-6 and TRBJ1-1; TRBD1 aligns across 11 bases. Germline assignment: CDR1 MNHNY and CDR2 SVGAGI (reference sequence). The CDR3 extends over 14 amino acids. The V segment lost 5 bases and the J segment 4 bases; nucleotides outside the gene matches: 3. The CDR3 DNA sequence: TGTGCCAGCAGTGGGGACAGGGGGTCCACTGAAGCTTTCTTT. It translates to CASSGDRGSTEAFF.

Regarding this clonotype: At one boundary the junction diverges from the germline segment, which might be a read error. This chain uses TRBV12-5 with TRBJ2-7, with a tentative D call TRBD2 (6 bases). Germline V gene lookup returns CDR1 LGHNT and CDR2 FRNRAP. CDR3 size: 16 residues. CDR3 sequence reads: CASGLVLAGRSYGQYF. The CDR3 bases are TGTGCTAGTGGTTTGGTACTGGCGGGACGGTCCTACGGGCAGTACTTC.

This clonotype was recorded at least ten times. The rearrangement joins TRBV19 to TRBJ1-5; TRBD1 might be the D (6 bases). CDR3 length: 14 amino acids. CDR1 and CDR2 (germline): LNHDA, SQIVND (reference sequence). The ends were cut back, 0 bases at V and 7 bases at J, with 10 bases in the middle. The CDR3 is CASSIDQGLQPQHF. In nucleotides, the CDR3 is TGTGCCAGTAGTATAGATCAGGGGTTGCAGCCCCAGCATTTT.

This clonotype was recorded many times. The rearrangement joins TRBV12-3 or TRBV12-4 to TRBJ2-1; TRBD2 aligns across 8 bases. The J segment lost 5 bases and the V segment lost 3 bases, leaving 9 bases of the junction unmatched. The CDR3 is made up of 16 amino acids. As DNA, the CDR3 is TGTGCCAGCAGTTTGGGGCTAGCGGGTCCTAACAATGAGCAGTTCTTC. Its translation: CASSLGLAGPNNEQFF.

The V and J genes are TRBV4-1 and TRBJ1-1, with D possibly being TRBD1 (5 bases). The V gene lost 1 base and the J gene lost 5 bases, with 11 bases spanning the gap. CDR1 and CDR2 (germline): MGHRA, YSYEKL. The CDR3 is made up of 14 amino acids. The CDR3 protein is CASSQVGGGTEAFF. The CDR3 DNA reads TGCGCCAGCAGCCAAGTCGGCGGGGGGACTGAAGCTTTCTTT.

On this clonotype itself: One base away lies a much larger clone, so this may be a sequencing read error. The conserved phenylalanine or tryptophan normally closing the CDR3 is absent here, so this likely arose from a read error. The chain combines TRBV4-1 with TRBJ1-5; D possibly corresponds to TRBD1 (5 bases). Trimming removed 1 base from V and 1 base from J, with 14 bases in between. Germline V gives CDR1 MGHRA, CDR2 YSYEKL. The CDR3 is made up of 17 amino acids. This chain's CDR3 is CASSQGGRGRSNQPQHL. CDR3 coding DNA: TGCGCCAGCAGCCAAGGCGGGAGGGGAAGGAGCAATCAGCCCCAGCATCTT.

This clonotype was detected only a few times. The chain couples TRBV19 to TRBJ2-3; the D call may be TRBD1 or TRBD2 (6 bases each). The germline V gene has CDR1 LNHDA and CDR2 SQIVND (reference sequence). V was cut by 5 bases and J by 10 bases, with 22 bases left in between. The CDR3 is 15 amino acids. The CDR3 nucleotides are TGTGCCAGTAGTCAAGCCGGGACAAGGGGGGTATCGCAGTATTTT. It translates to CASSQAGTRGVSQYF.

This clonotype was seen repeatedly, ten times or more. The chain links TRBV2 to TRBJ2-5; the D gene is possibly TRBD2 (5 bases). The CDR3 is 12 residues long. V lost 6 bases, J lost 1 base, and 6 bases lay in between. The germline V gene encodes CDR1 SNHLY and CDR2 FYNNEI. The CDR3 DNA is TGTGCCAGCAGGCTAGCCCAAGAGACCCAGTACTTC. This translates into CASRLAQETQYF.

V is TRBV20-1 and J is TRBJ2-5, with D unresolved. Trimming stripped 4 bases from V and 3 bases from J, with 9 bases between. The CDR3 contains 12 residues. Germline V gene lookup returns CDR1 DFQATT and CDR2 SNEGSKA (reference sequence). CDR3 loop: CSAISEKETQYF. CDR3 nucleotide sequence: TGCAGTGCTATTTCAGAGAAAGAGACCCAGTACTTC.

This clonotype was observed many times. This chain links TRBV20-1 with TRBJ2-5; D possibly corresponds to TRBD2 (5 bases). CDR3 length equals 14 residues. Germline loops: CDR1 DFQATT, CDR2 SNEGSKA (reference sequence). V shed 3 bases and J shed 4 bases, with 15 bases lying between them. The CDR3 DNA reads TGCAGTGCTAGTGAGTGGGAGTTGGCAGAGACCCAGTACTTC. Protein sequence: CSASEWELAETQYF.